A selection of T cell receptor beta chains follows, all from one sample in a study of T cell repertoires in ileal Crohn's disease. Profiled with immunoSEQ multiplex PCR; TCRdb holds only in-frame clones, not every one. The repertoire holds around 7,000 clones, about four fifths seen once, with under 13% in the top ten. Sequences were obtained from ileal tissue. The origin of the receptors is an adult with Crohn's disease. Each CDR3 is given with its conserved first and last residue. The D gene is left open where the match is weak. A clone size is listed for some rows: how often the clone was seen (once, few, many), or a class if it is expanded.

v_gene: TRBV18; abundance: .; d_gene: TRBD1; j_gene: TRBJ1-1; CDR3nt: TGTGCCAGCTCACTCGGACAGGGTATTATGAACACTGAAGCTTTCTTT; CDR3aa: CASSLGQGIMNTEAFF
v_gene: TRBV18; abundance: .; d_gene: .; j_gene: TRBJ1-1; CDR3nt: TGTGCCAGCTCACCGGCAGGGCCGGGGACCACTGAAGCTTTCTTT; CDR3aa: CASSPAGPGTTEAFF
v_gene: TRBV5-5; abundance: .; d_gene: TRBD2; j_gene: TRBJ2-1; CDR3nt: TGTGCCAGCAGCCGAGACGAGCTAAGCGGGGTCGATGGTGAGCAGTTCTTC; CDR3aa: CASSRDELSGVDGEQFF
v_gene: TRBV2; abundance: .; d_gene: TRBD1; j_gene: TRBJ2-7; CDR3nt: TGTGCCAGCAATCCCGGGACAGCCTCCTACGAGCAGTACTTC; CDR3aa: CASNPGTASYEQYF
v_gene: TRBV5-4; abundance: once; d_gene: .; j_gene: TRBJ2-7; CDR3nt: TGTGCCAGCAGCTTCTTGGACAGCCTACCCTACGAGCAGTACTTC; CDR3aa: CASSFLDSLPYEQYF
v_gene: TRBV6-1; abundance: once; d_gene: TRBD2; j_gene: TRBJ2-1; CDR3nt: TGTGCCAGCAGTGGGTCTAGCGGGGGGTACAATGAGCAGTTCTTC; CDR3aa: CASSGSSGGYNEQFF
v_gene: TRBV5-1; abundance: .; d_gene: .; j_gene: TRBJ1-1; CDR3nt: TGCGCCAGCAGCTTTGGGGTGTTTTCAGGGCGTAACACTGAAGCTTTCTTT; CDR3aa: CASSFGVFSGRNTEAFF
v_gene: TRBV2; abundance: .; d_gene: TRBD1; j_gene: TRBJ1-2; CDR3nt: TGTGCCAGCAGTTTCGGTTGGGAGGGGGCGAGCTATGGCTACACCTTC; CDR3aa: CASSFGWEGASYGYTF
v_gene: TRBV29-1; abundance: few; d_gene: .; j_gene: TRBJ2-7; CDR3nt: TGCAGCGTTCATGGACGGGCAGACTACGAGCAGTACTTC; CDR3aa: CSVHGRADYEQYF
v_gene: TRBV5-1; abundance: .; d_gene: .; j_gene: TRBJ2-5; CDR3nt: TGCGCCAGCAGCTACCAACGAGGCACTGGGTTTCAAGAGACCCAGTACTTC; CDR3aa: CASSYQRGTGFQETQYF
v_gene: TRBV7-9; abundance: .; d_gene: .; j_gene: TRBJ1-5; CDR3nt: TGTGCCAGCAGCTTAGCGGAGGCAGGGAGGGGGAATCAGCCCCAGCATTTT; CDR3aa: CASSLAEAGRGNQPQHF
v_gene: TRBV6-1; abundance: .; d_gene: TRBD1; j_gene: TRBJ2-7; CDR3nt: TGTGCCAGCAGTCAGTGGTACAGGGGCTACGAGCAGTACTTC; CDR3aa: CASSQWYRGYEQYF
v_gene: TRBV5-1; abundance: .; d_gene: .; j_gene: TRBJ2-2; CDR3nt: TGCGCCAGCAGCCGTAATTTGAACACCGGGGAGCTGTTTTTT; CDR3aa: CASSRNLNTGELFF
v_gene: TRBV7-9; abundance: .; d_gene: .; j_gene: TRBJ1-1; CDR3nt: TGTGCCAGCAGCTTAGGGACTTTTGGTGAAGCTTTCTTT; CDR3aa: CASSLGTFGEAFF
v_gene: TRBV6-6; abundance: .; d_gene: .; j_gene: TRBJ1-5; CDR3nt: TGTGCCAGCAGGACACTTAATCAGCCCCAGCATTTT; CDR3aa: CASRTLNQPQHF
v_gene: TRBV5-1; abundance: .; d_gene: TRBD2; j_gene: TRBJ2-5; CDR3nt: TGCGCCAGCAGCTCCGGGACTAGCGGGGGGCAAGAGACCCAGTACTTC; CDR3aa: CASSSGTSGGQETQYF
v_gene: TRBV29-1; abundance: .; d_gene: TRBD1; j_gene: TRBJ1-4; CDR3nt: TGCAGCGTTAAGGGACAGGGTAATGAAAAACTGTTTTTT; CDR3aa: CSVKGQGNEKLFF
v_gene: TRBV19; abundance: .; d_gene: .; j_gene: TRBJ2-7; CDR3nt: TGTGCCAGTAGTAACCCACAAGGCTCCTACGAGCAGTACTTC; CDR3aa: CASSNPQGSYEQYF
v_gene: TRBV5-6; abundance: .; d_gene: .; j_gene: TRBJ1-6; CDR3nt: TGTGCCAGCAGCCGGGAGTATAATTCACCCCTCCACTTT; CDR3aa: CASSREYNSPLHF
v_gene: TRBV5-6; abundance: .; d_gene: .; j_gene: TRBJ1-2; CDR3nt: TGTGCCAGCAGGGTCCTTTCCTCGGACTATGGCTACACCTTC; CDR3aa: CASRVLSSDYGYTF
v_gene: TRBV19; abundance: .; d_gene: TRBD1; j_gene: TRBJ2-1; CDR3nt: TGTGCCAGTAGCAGGACCGGGACAGGATACAATGAGCAGTTCTTC; CDR3aa: CASSRTGTGYNEQFF
v_gene: TRBV25-1; abundance: .; d_gene: TRBD2; j_gene: TRBJ2-2; CDR3nt: TGTGCCAGCAGTGGAGGCTCCGGGACTAGCGGGAACACCGGGGAGCTGTTTTTT; CDR3aa: CASSGGSGTSGNTGELFF
v_gene: TRBV5-1; abundance: .; d_gene: .; j_gene: TRBJ1-4; CDR3nt: TGCGCCAGCAGCGCGATCCTTGCAACTAATGAAAAACTGTTTTTT; CDR3aa: CASSAILATNEKLFF
v_gene: TRBV5-1; abundance: .; d_gene: .; j_gene: TRBJ1-3; CDR3nt: TGCGCCAGCAGCACCGGGGTCTCGATGACGGGAAACACCATATATTTT; CDR3aa: CASSTGVSMTGNTIYF
v_gene: TRBV20-1; abundance: .; d_gene: .; j_gene: TRBJ2-7; CDR3nt: TGCAGTGCTAGGACTGGATACGAGCAGTACTTC; CDR3aa: CSARTGYEQYF
v_gene: TRBV16; abundance: .; d_gene: TRBD1; j_gene: TRBJ2-5; CDR3nt: TGTGCCAGCAGCCGCGGGACAGGGGAGTCAGAGACCCAGTACTTC; CDR3aa: CASSRGTGESETQYF
v_gene: TRBV14; abundance: .; d_gene: .; j_gene: TRBJ2-5; CDR3nt: TGTGCCAGCAGCCAAGATTGGAACAACCAAGAGACCCAGTACTTC; CDR3aa: CASSQDWNNQETQYF
v_gene: TRBV4-1; abundance: .; d_gene: .; j_gene: TRBJ1-2; CDR3nt: TGCGCCAGCAGCCAAGAAGGGTTCGTTATGACCGGGTCCCGGGACTACACCTTC; CDR3aa: CASSQEGFVMTGSRDYTF
v_gene: TRBV5-6; abundance: .; d_gene: TRBD2; j_gene: TRBJ2-5; CDR3nt: TGTGCCAGCAGCTTAAGGGGACTACAAGAGACCCAGTACTTC; CDR3aa: CASSLRGLQETQYF
v_gene: TRBV19; abundance: .; d_gene: .; j_gene: TRBJ1-1; CDR3nt: TGTGCCAGTAGTAACTGGGGGAACACTGAAGCTTTCTTT; CDR3aa: CASSNWGNTEAFF
v_gene: TRBV5-1; abundance: .; d_gene: .; j_gene: TRBJ2-3; CDR3nt: TGCGCCAGCAGCTTGGATAGACTAGTCAGCACAGATACGCAGTATTTT; CDR3aa: CASSLDRLVSTDTQYF
v_gene: TRBV15; abundance: .; d_gene: .; j_gene: TRBJ1-6; CDR3nt: TGTGCCACCGGGCCCCGAAATCCTTGGGGCAATTCACCCCTCCACTTT; CDR3aa: CATGPRNPWGNSPLHF
v_gene: TRBV28; abundance: .; d_gene: .; j_gene: TRBJ2-3; CDR3nt: TGTGCCAGCAATGGGGGGCCGGGCACAGATACGCAGTATTTT; CDR3aa: CASNGGPGTDTQYF